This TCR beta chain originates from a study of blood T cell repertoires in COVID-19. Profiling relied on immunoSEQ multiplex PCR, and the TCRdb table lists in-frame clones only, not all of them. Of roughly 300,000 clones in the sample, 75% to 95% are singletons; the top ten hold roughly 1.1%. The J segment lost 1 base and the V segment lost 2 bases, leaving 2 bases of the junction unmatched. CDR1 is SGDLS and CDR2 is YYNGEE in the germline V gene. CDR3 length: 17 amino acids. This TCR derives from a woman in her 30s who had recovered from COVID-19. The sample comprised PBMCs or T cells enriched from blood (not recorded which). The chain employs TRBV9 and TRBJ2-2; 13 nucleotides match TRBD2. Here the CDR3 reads CASSVRTSGRNTGELFF. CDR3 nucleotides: TGTGCCAGCAGCGTGAGGACTAGCGGGAGGAACACCGGGGAGCTGTTTTTT.